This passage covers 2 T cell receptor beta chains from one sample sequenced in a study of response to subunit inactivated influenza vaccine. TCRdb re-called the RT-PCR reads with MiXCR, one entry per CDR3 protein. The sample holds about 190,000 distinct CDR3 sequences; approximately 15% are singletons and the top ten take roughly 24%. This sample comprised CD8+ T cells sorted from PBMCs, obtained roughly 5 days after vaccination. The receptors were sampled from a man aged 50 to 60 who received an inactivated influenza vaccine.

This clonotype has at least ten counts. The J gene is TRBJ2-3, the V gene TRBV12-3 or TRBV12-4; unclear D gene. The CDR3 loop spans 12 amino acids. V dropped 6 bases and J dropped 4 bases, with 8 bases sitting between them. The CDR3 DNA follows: TGTGCCAGCAGCCCTGGCGCAGATACGCAGTATTTT. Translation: CASSPGADTQYF.

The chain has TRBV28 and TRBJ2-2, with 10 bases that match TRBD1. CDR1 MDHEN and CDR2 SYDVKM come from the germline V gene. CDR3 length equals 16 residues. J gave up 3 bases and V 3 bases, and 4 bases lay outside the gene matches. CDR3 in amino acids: CASSLWTGGDTGELFF. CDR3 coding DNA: TGTGCCAGCAGTTTGTGGACAGGGGGGGACACCGGGGAGCTGTTTTTT.